The present T cell receptor beta chain was sequenced within a study of blood T cell repertoires in COVID-19. About the research overall: Donors in the United States, Italy and Spain gave samples during acute or convalescent COVID-19. T cells, B-cell-depleted T cells, or PBMCs provided the cDNA or gDNA that served as material.

TCRdb's copy holds only in-frame clones and misses some; the assay was immunoSEQ multiplex PCR. There are 210,000 or so clones in the sample; around 82% occur only once, and more than 4.5% lies in the top ten. The ends lost 6 bases at V and 6 bases at J; junction bases unmatched: 7. CDR3 length: 14 residues. The V gene's germline CDR1 is MNHEY and CDR2 SVGAGI. The chain links TRBV6-5 to TRBJ2-3, with 9 bases lining up with TRBD2. The receptor's source is a woman in her fifties or sixties who had been exposed to COVID-19. Sequences were obtained from PBMCs or T cells enriched from blood (not recorded which). DNA of the CDR3: TGTGCCAGCAGGATACTAGCGGGTCGGGATACGCAGTATTTT. The encoded protein is CASRILAGRDTQYF.